This TCR beta chain was recorded in a study of blood T cell repertoires in COVID-19 (TCRdb year 2020). In the study overall: Samples from collaborators originated in the United States, Italy and Spain and spanned both the acute and convalescent phases of COVID-19. Subjects who had been exposed to COVID-19, were actively infected with it, or had recovered from it provided the deeply sampled blood TCRbeta repertoires that made up the dataset. Where available, HLA class I and class II types were obtained from metadata supplied by the sample provider rather than from assay-based typing. A de-identified subject ID, COVID-19 status, age in years and sex were almost always included in the sample metadata. A freely available public database, intended as a resource for researchers studying the immune response to SARS-CoV-2, is where the repertoires were released. The samples were drawn from the first 160 participants of the ongoing ImmuneRACE study and from some 1,300 subjects provided by 6 global collaborators. The prospective study material was composed of cDNA or gDNA derived from T cells, B-cell-depleted T cells, or PBMCs.

About this clone itself: There is no known antigen for this receptor. The sample holds no much larger clone one base away, and base qualities are not on file.

Study-wide findings and limitations: Clinical and demographic metadata were provided uncurated, with the amount varying by source and participant.

The immunoSEQ Assay, a bias-controlled multiplex PCR, was used to amplify TCRbeta CDR3 regions from genomic DNA. The study's processing was this. The number of nucleated cells in each sample was estimated by amplification of reference gene primers within the assay. Sequence reads were collapsed and filtered to measure the absolute abundance of every unique TCRbeta CDR3 rearrangement. For each sample, productive Simpson clonality was calculated by taking the square root of Simpson's diversity index across productive rearrangements. Not all clones reach the TCRdb copy of this immuneACCESS table, which keeps in-frame sequences only. Checked studies attribute under half of the gap to unresolved V genes and leave the rest unexplained. The DNA gave D and trimming, while V, J and clone size come from that table. The sample profile shows roughly 200,000 clones; roughly 88% of them were found once. About 10% of the sample belongs to the ten largest clones.

The CDR3 spans 15 residues, from the cysteine through the phenylalanine. Only the CDR3 DNA is retained, 45 bases long and in frame from the first base. CDR1 MNHNS and CDR2 SASEGT were looked up in the germline V gene. The V end gives up 3 bases and the J end 4 bases, leaving 6 bases in the junction not matched to a gene. Whole blood was collected in K2EDTA tubes by collaborating institutions according to the institutions' own protocols. For TCRbeta analysis, collaborators shipped samples as frozen whole blood, isolated PBMCs, or DNA extracted from either of those sample types. Sequences were obtained from peripheral blood. This receptor was identified in a human donor with active or convalescent COVID-19. The donor label of this sample is uncertain. The V and J segments used are TRBV6-1 and TRBJ2-5, with TRBD1 identical over 9 junction bases. The CDR3 amino acid sequence is: CASSEGTGLGETQYF. The nucleotides are TGTGCCAGCAGTGAGGGGACAGGGCTGGGAGAGACCCAGTACTTC.